A single sample gave rise to the 27 T cell receptor beta chains below, sequenced in a study of blood T cell repertoires in COVID-19. This table comes from immunoSEQ multiplex PCR, and its TCRdb copy is limited to in-frame clones, with some not included. This table holds approximately 77,000 clones, about nine tenths found once. The specimen sequenced was peripheral blood. The receptor set was obtained from a man aged 30-40 years with acute or convalescent COVID-19.

This chain links TRBV6-6 with TRBJ1-5, with 7 bases fitting TRBD1. The trim removed 8 bases at V and 3 bases at J, leaving 10 bases unmatched. This CDR3 spans 15 amino acids. Germline assignment: CDR1 MNHNY and CDR2 SVGAGI (reference sequence). CDR3 DNA sequence: TGTGCCAGCGGCCTCGCGCAGGGGGACAATCAGCCCCAGCATTTT. Residues: CASGLAQGDNQPQHF.

This chain joins TRBV6-5 and TRBJ2-1; 11 bases match TRBD1. CDR1 and CDR2 from the germline V gene are MNHEY and SVGAGI. V dropped 5 bases and J dropped 7; count of bases not matched to a gene: 7. The CDR3 spans 15 residues. CDR3 region: CASSRTGGFGNEQFF. DNA for the CDR3: TGTGCCAGCAGTAGGACAGGGGGCTTCGGAAATGAGCAGTTCTTC.

This chain connects TRBV5-1 to TRBJ2-1, with TRBD2 matching 7 bases. Per the germline V gene, CDR1 is SGHRS and CDR2 is YFSETQ. The CDR3 has 15 residues. J lost 5 bases, V lost 1 base, and 6 bases had no gene match. CDR3 loop: CASSLFLAENNEQFF. The CDR3 DNA is TGCGCCAGCAGCTTGTTCCTAGCGGAAAACAATGAGCAGTTCTTC.

V is TRBV19 and J is TRBJ2-3; D gene unclear. Trimming shortened V by 10 bases and J by 6 bases, and 17 bases separated the two germline ends. Germline loops: CDR1 LNHDA, CDR2 SQIVND (reference sequence). The CDR3 has 13 amino acids. The DNA for the CDR3 is TGTGCCACCGGTCCCCCACTTAGTGATACGCAGTATTTT. Amino acids: CATGPPLSDTQYF.

The chain links TRBV4-2 to TRBJ1-5; D is uncertain. The CDR3 has 14 residues. V was trimmed by 0 bases and J by 0 bases, leaving 3 bases between them. Germline V gene sequence: CDR1 LGHNA, CDR2 YNFKEQ. The CDR3 spells CASSQDNSNQPQHF. CDR3 sequence (DNA): TGTGCCAGCAGCCAAGACAATAGCAATCAGCCCCAGCATTTT.

The rearrangement joins TRBV29-1 to TRBJ1-4; the D is unclear. Germline CDR1 reads SQVTM; CDR2 reads ANQGSEA. CDR3 length: 12 residues. With 2 bases removed from V and 11 bases from J, the gap between germline ends came to 12 bases. The CDR3 spells CSVEIWGGKLFF. In DNA, the CDR3 is TGCAGCGTTGAAATCTGGGGAGGGAAACTGTTTTTT.

Concerning this clone: A read error may account for a junction end that differs from germline. This chain connects TRBV13 to TRBJ2-3; TRBD2 matches 8 bases. The germline V gene has CDR1 PRHDT and CDR2 FYEKMQ (reference sequence). This CDR3 region has 12 residues. The CDR3 reads CASSLDGGGSHF. CDR3 nucleotide sequence: TGTGCCAGCAGCTTAGATGGCGGGGGGTCGCACTTT.

The chain carries TRBV5-5 and TRBJ2-1; D is perhaps TRBD2 (7 bases). Germline V lookup: CDR1 SGHKS, CDR2 YYEKEE (reference sequence). The CDR3 is 17 amino acids. Trimming pared 1 base from V and 9 bases from J, leaving 23 bases between. CDR3 nucleotides: TGTGCCAGCAGCTTGAAGGGGGGGGGAGCCCCTTTAGGTGAGCAGTTCTTC. Translation gives CASSLKGGGAPLGEQFF.

The genes are TRBV6-5 and TRBJ2-7; 9 positions agree with TRBD1. The CDR3 length is 15 residues. Germline assignment: CDR1 MNHEY and CDR2 SVGAGI. The J segment lost 1 base and the V segment lost 6 bases, leaving 7 bases of the junction unmatched. CDR3 in DNA: TGTGCCAGCAGCGGAGGGACAGGGAATTCCTACGAGCAGTACTTC. Translation gives CASSGGTGNSYEQYF.

V is TRBV9 and J is TRBJ1-2, with D unclear. This CDR3 spans 13 amino acids. In germline, CDR1 is SGDLS, CDR2 YYNGEE. V was trimmed by 3 bases and J by 3 bases, leaving 9 bases between them. The CDR3 region has the DNA TGTGCCAGCAGCGCCGGGGTGTACTATGGCTACACCTTC. Protein sequence: CASSAGVYYGYTF.

The chain uses TRBV30 and TRBJ2-5, with D possibly matching TRBD1 (6 bases). V was pared by 5 bases and J by 4 bases, with 14 bases between. Germline loops: CDR1 GTSNPN, CDR2 SVGIG (reference sequence). The CDR3 is 13 residues long. The CDR3 sequence: CAWSEGQGETQYF. CDR3 coding DNA: TGTGCCTGGTCAGAGGGACAAGGAGAGACCCAGTACTTC.

The chain links TRBV5-1 to TRBJ1-6; 9 positions agree with TRBD1. Trimming at V came to 0 bases and at J to 10 bases, leaving 5 bases not matched to a gene. Looked up from germline, CDR1 is SGHRS and CDR2 is YFSETQ. This CDR3 region has 15 residues. CDR3 residues: CASSLVGTGNSPLHF. The DNA for the CDR3 is TGCGCCAGCAGCTTGGTGGGGACAGGGAACTCACCCCTCCACTTT.

The chain carries TRBV6-5 and TRBJ1-5; D unresolved. V was cut by 2 bases and J by 9 bases, with 14 bases left in between. The CDR3 has 14 amino acids. Looked up from germline, CDR1 is MNHEY and CDR2 is SVGAGI. This chain's CDR3 is CASSYQPQSGPQHF. CDR3 DNA: TGTGCCAGCAGTTACCAGCCTCAATCGGGGCCCCAGCATTTT.

The CDR3 region is CASSGGRRASTDTQYF. Written as DNA, the CDR3 is TGCGCCAGCAGTGGGGGGAGGCGCGCGAGCACAGATACGCAGTATTTT. This chain connects TRBV10-2 to TRBJ2-3; D perhaps matches TRBD2 (6 bases). The CDR3 runs to 16 residues. V lost 4 bases and J lost 0, with 14 bases in between. Germline CDR1 is WSHSY and CDR2 is SAAADI.

This clone appeared a single time. The chain combines TRBV5-5 with TRBJ1-2; TRBD1 matches at 8 bases. V shed 4 bases, J shed 4 bases, and the junction held 3 bases outside the gene matches. The CDR3 runs 13 residues. The germline V gene encodes CDR1 SGHKS and CDR2 YYEKEE (reference sequence). The CDR3 coding sequence is TGTGCCAGCAGCGACGGACAGGGCTATGGCTACACCTTC. This codes for CASSDGQGYGYTF.

The chain employs TRBV3-1 (or the pseudogene TRBV3-2) and TRBJ2-1; 12 nucleotides line up with TRBD2. The trim removed 0 bases at V and 9 bases at J, leaving 15 bases unmatched. This CDR3 has 19 residues. The germline V gene has CDR1 LGHDT and CDR2 YNNKEL (reference sequence). In nucleotides, the CDR3 is TGTGCCAGCAGCCAAGAATGGCGCGGACTAGCGGGATGGCCCTGTGAGCAGTTCTTC. Its translation: CASSQEWRGLAGWPCEQFF.

The rearrangement uses TRBV6-5 and TRBJ2-2, with TRBD2 matching over 7 bases. The CDR3 runs to 13 residues. The germline V gene encodes CDR1 MNHEY and CDR2 SVGAGI. V shed 9 bases and J 7 bases; nucleotides not matched to a gene: 8. The CDR3 loop is CARSTGEGGELFF. The CDR3 region has the DNA TGTGCCAGGAGCACTGGGGAGGGCGGGGAGCTGTTTTTT.

A few counts support this clone. The DNA for the CDR3 is TGTGCCAGCAGTTTCCCCGGGACAGAACTCTACGAGCAGTACTTC. This sequence encodes CASSFPGTELYEQYF. The V call is TRBV6-2 or TRBV6-3, the J call TRBJ2-7; 7 bases fit TRBD1. With V trimmed by 4 bases and J by 3 bases, 9 bases remained unmatched. The CDR3 contains 15 residues. Germline-derived CDR1 and CDR2 are MNHEY and SVGEGT.

This sequence joins TRBV6-5 and TRBJ2-1; perhaps TRBD1 as D (5 bases). Trimming left V 8 bases short and J 0 bases short, with 14 bases between. The CDR3 totals 15 residues. From germline, CDR1 is MNHEY and CDR2 SVGAGI. The CDR3: CASCRVDGSYNEQFF. In DNA, the CDR3 is TGTGCCAGCTGCAGGGTCGACGGCTCCTACAATGAGCAGTTCTTC.

The CDR3 here is CASSLLVGETGELFF. CDR3 in DNA: TGTGCCAGCAGCCTATTGGTTGGTGAGACCGGGGAGCTGTTTTTT. This rearrangement joins TRBV3-1 (or the pseudogene TRBV3-2) to TRBJ2-2; no reliable D call. Germline V CDR1 and CDR2: LGHDT, YNNKEL (reference sequence). Trimming removed 4 bases at V and 5 bases at J, with 14 bases between. CDR3 size: 15 residues.

The genes are TRBV4-3 and TRBJ2-3; 11 bases match TRBD2. V lost 2 bases and J lost 5; bases outside the gene matches: 3. CDR1 and CDR2 (germline): LGHNA, YSLEER. The CDR3 runs to 15 residues. This CDR3 reads CASSQLGTSGDTQYF. The CDR3 DNA sequence: TGCGCCAGCAGCCAACTAGGGACTAGCGGAGATACGCAGTATTTT.

The chain joins TRBV5-1 to TRBJ1-1; D possibly corresponds to TRBD1 (5 bases). Deletions cut 5 bases from V and 0 bases from J, with 14 bases between. The CDR3 has 15 amino acids. Germline V CDR1 and CDR2: SGHRS, YFSETQ. The CDR3 nucleotides read TGCGCCAGCAGGACGACGCGGGGCCTGAACACTGAAGCTTTCTTT. Protein product: CASRTTRGLNTEAFF.

The rearrangement uses TRBV2 and TRBJ1-2; no definite D call. The CDR3 extends over 12 amino acids. The V end lost 5 bases, the J end lost 4 bases, and 8 bases lay between the germline ends. Germline V gene sequence: CDR1 SNHLY, CDR2 FYNNEI. CDR3 sequence reads: CASSLTVYGYTF. The CDR3 DNA follows: TGTGCCAGCAGTCTAACAGTCTATGGCTACACCTTC.

CDR3: CASSTRTGNTEAFF. The CDR3 region has the DNA TGCGCCAGCAGCACGAGGACGGGAAACACTGAAGCTTTCTTT. The chain couples TRBV5-1 to TRBJ1-1; D is unresolved. Germline CDR1 and CDR2: SGHRS and YFSETQ. The CDR3 has 14 residues. The V and J ends lost 4 bases and 2 bases respectively, with 12 bases between them.

This rearrangement joins TRBV5-1 to TRBJ1-2; D is undetermined. V lost 0 bases to trimming and J lost 0 bases, with 9 bases between them. Germline CDR1 and CDR2: SGHRS and YFSETQ. The CDR3 has 15 residues. CDR3 in amino acids: CASSLAVSPNYGYTF. CDR3 coding DNA: TGCGCCAGCAGCTTGGCCGTCAGTCCTAACTATGGCTACACCTTC.

This clone appeared a few times. The V gene is TRBV4-1, the J gene TRBJ2-6; a possible D gene is TRBD1 (6 bases). This CDR3 spans 17 amino acids. Per germline, CDR1 MGHRA and CDR2 YSYEKL. Trimming removed 6 bases from V and 0 bases from J, with 15 bases in between. The CDR3 DNA follows: TGCGCCAGCAGGCAGGGGATGGTTTACTCTGGGGCCAACGTCCTGACTTTC. The encoded protein is CASRQGMVYSGANVLTF.

This clone has only a few counts. V gene TRBV6-5 combines with J gene TRBJ2-2; TRBD1 matches at 7 bases. V shed 6 bases, J shed 4 bases, and the junction held 2 bases outside the gene matches. Germline V lookup: CDR1 MNHEY, CDR2 SVGAGI. This CDR3 has 13 amino acids. This CDR3 is CASSPGGTGELFF. Written as DNA, the CDR3 is TGTGCCAGCAGCCCAGGGGGCACCGGGGAGCTGTTTTTT.